This TCR beta chain comes out of a study of OX40 agonist ivuxolimab in advanced cancers. Study in general: Among those enrolled, mean age was roughly 55 years (range about 23 to 80) and 75% to 90% were male.

Per the germline V gene, CDR1 is SGHRS and CDR2 is YFSETQ. V was cut by 4 bases and J by 4 bases, with 14 bases left in between. The CDR3 has 14 residues. Generated by immunoSEQ multiplex PCR, the TCRdb table keeps only in-frame clones and is missing some. Of some 6,000 clones in the sample, over 75% were seen once. This receptor was identified in an adult with an advanced solid tumor such as melanoma, head and neck, liver or kidney cancer. The chain combines TRBV5-1 with TRBJ1-1, with D possibly TRBD1 on 6 matching bases. The sample was CD4+ or CD8+ T cells sorted from blood, taken in a trial of the OX40 agonist ivuxolimab. The CDR3 DNA follows: TGCGCCAGCAGCCTTGGACAGTTGAGCACTGAAGCTTTCTTT. As protein: CASSLGQLSTEAFF.